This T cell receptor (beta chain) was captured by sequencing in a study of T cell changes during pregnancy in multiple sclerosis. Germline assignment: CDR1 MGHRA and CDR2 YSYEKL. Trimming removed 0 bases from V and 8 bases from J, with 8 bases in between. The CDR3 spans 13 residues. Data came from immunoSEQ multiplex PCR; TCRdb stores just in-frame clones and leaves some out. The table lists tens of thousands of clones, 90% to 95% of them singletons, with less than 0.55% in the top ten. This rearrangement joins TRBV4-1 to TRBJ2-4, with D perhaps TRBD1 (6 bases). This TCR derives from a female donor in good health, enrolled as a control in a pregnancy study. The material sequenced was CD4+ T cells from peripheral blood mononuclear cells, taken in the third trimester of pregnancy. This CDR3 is CASSQENRDIQYF. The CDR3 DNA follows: TGCGCCAGCAGCCAAGAAAACAGGGACATTCAGTACTTC.